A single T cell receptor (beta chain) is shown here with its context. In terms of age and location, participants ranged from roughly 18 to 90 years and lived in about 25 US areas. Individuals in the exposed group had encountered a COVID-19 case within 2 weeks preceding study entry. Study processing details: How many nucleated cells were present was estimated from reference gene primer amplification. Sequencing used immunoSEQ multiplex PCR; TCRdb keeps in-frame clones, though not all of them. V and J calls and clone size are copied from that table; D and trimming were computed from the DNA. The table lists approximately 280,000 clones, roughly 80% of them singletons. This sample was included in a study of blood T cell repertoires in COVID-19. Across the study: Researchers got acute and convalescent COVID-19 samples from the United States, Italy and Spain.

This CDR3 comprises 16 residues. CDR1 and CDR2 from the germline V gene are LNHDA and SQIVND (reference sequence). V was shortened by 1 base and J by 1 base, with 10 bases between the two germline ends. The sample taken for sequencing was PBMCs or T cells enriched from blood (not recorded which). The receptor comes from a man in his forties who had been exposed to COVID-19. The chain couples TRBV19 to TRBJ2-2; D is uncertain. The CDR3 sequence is CASSIVSRRNTGELFF. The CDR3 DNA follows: TGTGCCAGTAGTATAGTCTCGCGGCGGAACACCGGGGAGCTGTTTTTT.